Listed below are T cell receptor beta chains from one sample, sequenced in a study of blood T cell repertoires in COVID-19. Profiled with immunoSEQ multiplex PCR; TCRdb holds only in-frame clones, not every one. The sample carries tens of thousands of clones, 65% to 85% recorded once. Sequences were obtained from peripheral blood. These receptors all stem from a man aged 65 to 79 with COVID-19, enrolled during active disease. The CDR3 runs from the conserved cysteine through the conserved F or W. Each record gives: CDR3 length, J gene, D gene, clone size, V gene, CDR3 protein, CDR3 DNA. D genes are given only for firm matches. Size is omitted from some rows. Given values are once, few, many or a class for expanded clones.

CDR3 length: 13
J gene: TRBJ1-3
D gene: .
clone size: few
V gene: TRBV27
CDR3 protein: CASSSGSGNTIYF
CDR3 DNA: TGTGCCAGCAGTAGCGGCTCTGGAAACACCATATATTTT

CDR3 length: 17
J gene: TRBJ2-3
D gene: TRBD2
clone size: .
V gene: TRBV9
CDR3 protein: CASSVVSSGGNTDTQYF
CDR3 DNA: TGTGCCAGCAGCGTAGTTAGCAGCGGGGGGAATACAGATACGCAGTATTTT

CDR3 length: 16
J gene: TRBJ2-2
D gene: .
clone size: few
V gene: TRBV19
CDR3 protein: CASRRDRIGNTGELFF
CDR3 DNA: TGTGCCAGTCGTCGCGACAGGATCGGGAACACCGGGGAGCTGTTTTTT

CDR3 length: 16
J gene: TRBJ1-1
D gene: TRBD1
clone size: .
V gene: TRBV5-1
CDR3 protein: CASSLGQGAFDTEAFF
CDR3 DNA: TGCGCCAGCAGCTTGGGTCAGGGGGCCTTCGACACTGAAGCTTTCTTT

CDR3 length: 13
J gene: TRBJ1-2
D gene: .
clone size: .
V gene: TRBV3-1/TRBV3-2
CDR3 protein: CASSQDLPYGYTF
CDR3 DNA: TGTGCCAGCAGCCAAGATCTTCCCTATGGCTACACCTTC

CDR3 length: 14
J gene: TRBJ1-4
D gene: .
clone size: .
V gene: TRBV15
CDR3 protein: CATSSGGTNEKLFF
CDR3 DNA: TGTGCCACCAGCAGTGGAGGAACTAATGAAAAACTGTTTTTT

CDR3 length: 12
J gene: TRBJ1-1
D gene: .
clone size: once
V gene: TRBV6-5
CDR3 protein: CASSVQDTEAFF
CDR3 DNA: TGTGCCAGCAGCGTGCAGGACACTGAAGCTTTCTTT

CDR3 length: 17
J gene: TRBJ1-4
D gene: .
clone size: .
V gene: TRBV30
CDR3 protein: CAWSPFTTQATNEKLFF
CDR3 DNA: TGTGCCTGGAGTCCTTTTACAACCCAGGCAACTAATGAAAAACTGTTTTTT

CDR3 length: 14
J gene: TRBJ1-1
D gene: .
clone size: medium-sized
V gene: TRBV2
CDR3 protein: CASRLGVLDTEAFF
CDR3 DNA: TGTGCCAGCAGATTAGGGGTGTTGGACACTGAAGCTTTCTTT

CDR3 length: 15
J gene: TRBJ1-1
D gene: TRBD1
clone size: .
V gene: TRBV19
CDR3 protein: CASNTRDSRNTEAFF
CDR3 DNA: TGTGCCAGTAATACTCGGGACAGCAGGAACACTGAAGCTTTCTTT

CDR3 length: 13
J gene: TRBJ1-5
D gene: .
clone size: .
V gene: TRBV6-5
CDR3 protein: CASSSRGGQPQHF
CDR3 DNA: TGTGCCAGCAGCTCAAGAGGAGGTCAGCCCCAGCATTTT

CDR3 length: 16
J gene: TRBJ1-1
D gene: .
clone size: few
V gene: TRBV6-6
CDR3 protein: CASSYSPGGENTEAFF
CDR3 DNA: TGTGCCAGCAGTTACTCCCCGGGAGGGGAGAACACTGAAGCTTTCTTT

CDR3 length: 17
J gene: TRBJ1-4
D gene: .
clone size: .
V gene: TRBV7-2
CDR3 protein: CASSLNNPAGTNEKLFF
CDR3 DNA: TGTGCCAGCAGCTTAAATAACCCCGCCGGGACTAATGAAAAACTGTTTTTT

CDR3 length: 15
J gene: TRBJ2-5
D gene: .
clone size: .
V gene: TRBV5-5
CDR3 protein: CASSFRTDSWETQYF
CDR3 DNA: TGTGCCAGCAGCTTCAGGACGGACAGTTGGGAGACCCAGTACTTC

CDR3 length: 15
J gene: TRBJ2-1
D gene: TRBD2
clone size: .
V gene: TRBV6-6
CDR3 protein: CASSPPSGVYNEQFF
CDR3 DNA: TGTGCCAGCAGTCCGCCTAGCGGGGTATACAATGAGCAGTTCTTC

CDR3 length: 12
J gene: TRBJ1-1
D gene: TRBD1
clone size: .
V gene: TRBV29-1
CDR3 protein: CSATGGITEAFF
CDR3 DNA: TGCAGCGCCACAGGGGGGATCACTGAAGCTTTCTTT

CDR3 length: 13
J gene: TRBJ2-3
D gene: TRBD1
clone size: .
V gene: TRBV12-3/TRBV12-4
CDR3 protein: CASTFQGADTQYF
CDR3 DNA: TGTGCCAGCACCTTTCAGGGGGCTGATACGCAGTATTTT

CDR3 length: 20
J gene: TRBJ1-5
D gene: TRBD1
clone size: .
V gene: TRBV5-5
CDR3 protein: CASSLVPPGQGYYGNQPQHF
CDR3 DNA: TGTGCCAGCAGCCTTGTCCCCCCGGGACAGGGGTATTATGGCAATCAGCCCCAGCATTTT

CDR3 length: 15
J gene: TRBJ2-7
D gene: TRBD2
clone size: .
V gene: TRBV3-1/TRBV3-2
CDR3 protein: CASSQAAGGPYEQYF
CDR3 DNA: TGTGCCAGCAGCCAAGCGGCGGGAGGGCCCTACGAGCAGTACTTC

CDR3 length: 13
J gene: TRBJ1-2
D gene: .
clone size: .
V gene: TRBV6-1
CDR3 protein: CASSETGDYGYTF
CDR3 DNA: TGTGCCAGCAGTGAAACGGGGGACTATGGCTACACCTTC

CDR3 length: 14
J gene: TRBJ1-2
D gene: .
clone size: .
V gene: TRBV5-1
CDR3 protein: CASSRDPGQGGYTF
CDR3 DNA: TGCGCCAGCTCGAGGGACCCAGGTCAGGGGGGCTACACCTTC

CDR3 length: 16
J gene: TRBJ2-6
D gene: TRBD1
clone size: .
V gene: TRBV19
CDR3 protein: CASSTQGAAGANVLTF
CDR3 DNA: TGTGCCAGTAGTACACAGGGGGCTGCTGGGGCCAACGTCCTGACTTTC

CDR3 length: 15
J gene: TRBJ1-3
D gene: .
clone size: .
V gene: TRBV9
CDR3 protein: CASSLHASLGNTIYF
CDR3 DNA: TGTGCCAGCAGCCTTCATGCGAGCCTTGGAAACACCATATATTTT

CDR3 length: 13
J gene: TRBJ1-2
D gene: .
clone size: .
V gene: TRBV10-3
CDR3 protein: CAITEGLAYGYTF
CDR3 DNA: TGTGCCATCACCGAGGGACTGGCCTATGGCTACACCTTC

CDR3 length: 16
J gene: TRBJ2-3
D gene: TRBD2
clone size: .
V gene: TRBV19
CDR3 protein: CASSRSSGRLLDTQYF
CDR3 DNA: TGTGCCAGTAGTAGGTCTAGCGGGAGACTGTTAGATACGCAGTATTTT

CDR3 length: 13
J gene: TRBJ2-7
D gene: TRBD2
clone size: .
V gene: TRBV25-1
CDR3 protein: CASSFTSGGEQYF
CDR3 DNA: TGTGCCAGCAGTTTCACTAGCGGGGGCGAGCAGTACTTC

CDR3 length: 16
J gene: TRBJ2-1
D gene: .
clone size: .
V gene: TRBV7-2
CDR3 protein: CASSPFPRGSYNEQFF
CDR3 DNA: TGTGCCAGCAGCCCCTTCCCGCGGGGTTCCTACAATGAGCAGTTCTTC

CDR3 length: 15
J gene: TRBJ2-7
D gene: TRBD1
clone size: few
V gene: TRBV5-1
CDR3 protein: CASSLGQGARDEQYF
CDR3 DNA: TGCGCCAGCAGCTTGGGGCAGGGGGCTCGAGACGAGCAGTACTTC

CDR3 length: 15
J gene: TRBJ2-1
D gene: TRBD2
clone size: .
V gene: TRBV5-8
CDR3 protein: CASSLVASGVPEQFF
CDR3 DNA: TGTGCCAGCAGCTTGGTCGCCAGCGGGGTACCTGAGCAGTTCTTC

CDR3 length: 16
J gene: TRBJ2-2
D gene: .
clone size: few
V gene: TRBV9
CDR3 protein: CASSVKGQGDTGELFF
CDR3 DNA: TGTGCCAGCAGCGTAAAAGGGCAAGGGGACACCGGGGAGCTGTTTTTT

CDR3 length: 13
J gene: TRBJ2-7
D gene: TRBD1
clone size: once
V gene: TRBV19
CDR3 protein: CASTGQGYYEQYF
CDR3 DNA: TGTGCCAGCACAGGACAGGGGTACTACGAGCAGTACTTC

CDR3 length: 15
J gene: TRBJ1-5
D gene: .
clone size: .
V gene: TRBV2
CDR3 protein: CASSESGGGNQPQHF
CDR3 DNA: TGTGCCAGCAGTGAATCGGGGGGCGGCAATCAGCCCCAGCATTTT

CDR3 length: 13
J gene: TRBJ2-5
D gene: .
clone size: .
V gene: TRBV9
CDR3 protein: CASSPNDVKTQYF
CDR3 DNA: TGTGCCAGCAGCCCTAACGATGTGAAGACCCAGTACTTC

CDR3 length: 15
J gene: TRBJ2-1
D gene: TRBD2
clone size: .
V gene: TRBV6-5
CDR3 protein: CASSYGAGGRNEQFF
CDR3 DNA: TGTGCCAGCAGTTACGGAGCGGGAGGGCGCAATGAGCAGTTCTTC

CDR3 length: 13
J gene: TRBJ1-1
D gene: TRBD1
clone size: few
V gene: TRBV27
CDR3 protein: CASTSGTGVPAFF
CDR3 DNA: TGTGCCAGCACTTCCGGGACAGGGGTTCCCGCTTTCTTT

CDR3 length: 11
J gene: TRBJ2-1
D gene: .
clone size: once
V gene: TRBV25-1
CDR3 protein: CASTSYNEQFF
CDR3 DNA: TGTGCCAGCACCAGCTACAATGAGCAGTTCTTC

CDR3 length: 17
J gene: TRBJ2-3
D gene: TRBD2
clone size: .
V gene: TRBV27
CDR3 protein: CASSLLTGGGSTDTQYF
CDR3 DNA: TGTGCCAGCAGTTTATTGACGGGAGGGGGGAGCACAGATACGCAGTATTTT

CDR3 length: 15
J gene: TRBJ2-7
D gene: TRBD2
clone size: .
V gene: TRBV29-1
CDR3 protein: CSVEEGGTSGYEQYF
CDR3 DNA: TGCAGCGTTGAAGAAGGAGGGACTAGCGGCTACGAGCAGTACTTC

CDR3 length: 15
J gene: TRBJ1-4
D gene: TRBD1
clone size: .
V gene: TRBV25-1
CDR3 protein: CASSVGQGTNEKLFF
CDR3 DNA: TGTGCCAGCAGTGTCGGACAGGGGACTAATGAAAAACTGTTTTTT

CDR3 length: 15
J gene: TRBJ2-3
D gene: .
clone size: once
V gene: TRBV6-5
CDR3 protein: CASSYSRTSTDTQYF
CDR3 DNA: TGTGCCAGCAGTTACTCGAGGACTAGCACAGATACGCAGTATTTT

CDR3 length: 18
J gene: TRBJ1-6
D gene: .
clone size: .
V gene: TRBV5-8
CDR3 protein: CASSRGSKASSYNSPLHF
CDR3 DNA: TGTGCCAGCAGCCGCGGCAGCAAGGCTAGCTCCTATAATTCACCCCTCCACTTT

CDR3 length: 13
J gene: TRBJ2-1
D gene: TRBD1
clone size: once
V gene: TRBV19
CDR3 protein: CASRGTAYNEQFF
CDR3 DNA: TGTGCCAGTAGGGGGACAGCCTACAATGAGCAGTTCTTC

CDR3 length: 15
J gene: TRBJ2-7
D gene: TRBD1
clone size: .
V gene: TRBV5-4
CDR3 protein: CASSSRTGGRNEQYF
CDR3 DNA: TGTGCCAGCAGCTCGAGGACAGGGGGCAGGAACGAGCAGTACTTC

CDR3 length: 13
J gene: TRBJ2-7
D gene: .
clone size: .
V gene: TRBV24-1
CDR3 protein: CATKRRLNYEQYF
CDR3 DNA: TGTGCCACCAAAAGACGACTAAACTACGAGCAGTACTTC

CDR3 length: 14
J gene: TRBJ2-7
D gene: .
clone size: .
V gene: TRBV27
CDR3 protein: CASNSDSLGREQYF
CDR3 DNA: TGTGCCAGCAATTCGGACTCTCTCGGTCGCGAGCAGTACTTC

CDR3 length: 16
J gene: TRBJ1-3
D gene: TRBD1
clone size: .
V gene: TRBV27
CDR3 protein: CASSPRQGAIGNTIYF
CDR3 DNA: TGTGCCAGCAGTCCCCGACAGGGGGCTATTGGAAACACCATATATTTT

CDR3 length: 15
J gene: TRBJ2-7
D gene: TRBD1
clone size: .
V gene: TRBV5-6
CDR3 protein: CASSLGDRGSYEQYF
CDR3 DNA: TGTGCCAGCAGCTTGGGGGACAGGGGGTCCTACGAGCAGTACTTC

CDR3 length: 16
J gene: TRBJ2-5
D gene: TRBD1
clone size: .
V gene: TRBV5-6
CDR3 protein: CASSYLDGQGRETQYF
CDR3 DNA: TGTGCCAGCAGCTATCTAGATGGACAGGGAAGGGAGACCCAGTACTTC

CDR3 length: 15
J gene: TRBJ2-7
D gene: TRBD1
clone size: .
V gene: TRBV3-1/TRBV3-2
CDR3 protein: CASSRPTGGVYEQYF
CDR3 DNA: TGTGCCAGCAGCCGTCCGACAGGGGGAGTCTACGAGCAGTACTTC

CDR3 length: 14
J gene: TRBJ2-5
D gene: TRBD1
clone size: many
V gene: TRBV27
CDR3 protein: CASSPLGQQETQYF
CDR3 DNA: TGTGCCAGCAGTCCCCTGGGACAGCAAGAGACCCAGTACTTC

CDR3 length: 14
J gene: TRBJ1-2
D gene: .
clone size: .
V gene: TRBV6-5
CDR3 protein: CASSYSVGGYGYTF
CDR3 DNA: TGTGCCAGCAGTTACTCGGTGGGGGGGTATGGCTACACCTTC

CDR3 length: 15
J gene: TRBJ2-3
D gene: TRBD1
clone size: .
V gene: TRBV7-6
CDR3 protein: CASSLGDRATDTQYF
CDR3 DNA: TGTGCCAGCAGCCTAGGGGACAGGGCCACAGATACGCAGTATTTT

CDR3 length: 15
J gene: TRBJ2-7
D gene: TRBD1
clone size: .
V gene: TRBV5-8
CDR3 protein: CASTRQQGAFYEQYF
CDR3 DNA: TGTGCCAGCACCAGACAACAGGGGGCGTTCTACGAGCAGTACTTC

CDR3 length: 16
J gene: TRBJ2-1
D gene: .
clone size: .
V gene: TRBV10-3
CDR3 protein: CAISESPTKGSNEQFF
CDR3 DNA: TGTGCCATCAGTGAGTCTCCCACCAAGGGGTCCAATGAGCAGTTCTTC

CDR3 length: 12
J gene: TRBJ2-7
D gene: .
clone size: .
V gene: TRBV2
CDR3 protein: CASSANSYEQYF
CDR3 DNA: TGTGCCAGCAGCGCTAACTCCTACGAGCAGTACTTC